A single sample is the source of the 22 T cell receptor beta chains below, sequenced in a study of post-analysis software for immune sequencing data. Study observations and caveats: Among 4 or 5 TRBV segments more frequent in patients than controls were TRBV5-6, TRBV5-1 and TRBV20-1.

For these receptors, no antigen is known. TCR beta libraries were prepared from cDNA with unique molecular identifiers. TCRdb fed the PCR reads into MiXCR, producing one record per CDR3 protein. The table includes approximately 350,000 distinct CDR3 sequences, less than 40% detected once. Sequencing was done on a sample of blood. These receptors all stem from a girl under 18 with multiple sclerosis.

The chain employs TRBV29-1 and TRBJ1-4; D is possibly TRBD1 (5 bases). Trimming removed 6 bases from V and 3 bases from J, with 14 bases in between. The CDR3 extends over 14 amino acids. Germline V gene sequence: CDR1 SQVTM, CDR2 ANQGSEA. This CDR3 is CSVRGLNPNEKLFF. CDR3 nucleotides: TGCAGCGTCCGGGGCCTTAATCCTAATGAAAAACTGTTTTTT.

The chain's CDR3 is CASRTGAYEQYF. CDR3 DNA sequence: TGTGCCAGCCGGACGGGGGCCTACGAGCAGTACTTC. This sequence joins TRBV6-6 and TRBJ2-7; possible D gene TRBD2, 6 bases. V was pared by 8 bases and J by 2 bases, with 10 bases between. Germline V gene sequence: CDR1 MNHNY, CDR2 SVGAGI (reference sequence). The CDR3 loop spans 12 amino acids.

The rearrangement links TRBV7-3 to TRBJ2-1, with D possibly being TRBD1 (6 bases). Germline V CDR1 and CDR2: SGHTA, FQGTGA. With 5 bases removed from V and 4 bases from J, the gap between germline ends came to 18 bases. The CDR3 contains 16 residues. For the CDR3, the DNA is TGTGCCAGCAGCCCAGCCCCAGGGGCTGTGTACAATGAGCAGTTCTTC. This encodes CASSPAPGAVYNEQFF.

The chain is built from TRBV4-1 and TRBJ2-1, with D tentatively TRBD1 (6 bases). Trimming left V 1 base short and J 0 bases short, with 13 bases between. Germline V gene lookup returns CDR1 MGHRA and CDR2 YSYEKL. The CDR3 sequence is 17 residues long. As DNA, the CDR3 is TGCGCCAGCAGCCAAGCTCTAAGGGGACACTCCTACAATGAGCAGTTCTTC. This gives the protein CASSQALRGHSYNEQFF.

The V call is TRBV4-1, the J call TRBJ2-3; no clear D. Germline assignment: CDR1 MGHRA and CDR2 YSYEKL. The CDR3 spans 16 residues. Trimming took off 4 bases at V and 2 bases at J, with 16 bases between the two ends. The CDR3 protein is CASSPLMGKYTDTQYF. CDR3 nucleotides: TGCGCCAGCAGCCCTTTAATGGGAAAGTACACAGATACGCAGTATTTT.

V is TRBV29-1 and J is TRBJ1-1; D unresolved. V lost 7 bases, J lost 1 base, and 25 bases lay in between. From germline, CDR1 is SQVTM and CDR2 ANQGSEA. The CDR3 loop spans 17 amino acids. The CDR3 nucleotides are TGCAGCGCTGTAGGACCTGCAAACTTCGAGGGGAACACTGAAGCTTTCTTT. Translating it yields CSAVGPANFEGNTEAFF. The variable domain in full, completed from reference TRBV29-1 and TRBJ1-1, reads SAVISQKPSRDICQRGTSLTIQCQVDSQVTMMFWYRQQPGQSLTLIATANQGSEATYESGFVIDKFPISRPNLTFSTLTVSNMSPEDSSIYLCSAVGPANFEGNTEAFFGQGTRLTVV.

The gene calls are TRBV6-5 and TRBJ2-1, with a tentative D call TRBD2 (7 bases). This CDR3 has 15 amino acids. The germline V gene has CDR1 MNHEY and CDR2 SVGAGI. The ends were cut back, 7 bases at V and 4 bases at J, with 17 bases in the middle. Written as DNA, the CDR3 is TGTGCCAGCAATTGGGGCGGGGGCCGATACAATGAGCAGTTCTTC. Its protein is CASNWGGGRYNEQFF.

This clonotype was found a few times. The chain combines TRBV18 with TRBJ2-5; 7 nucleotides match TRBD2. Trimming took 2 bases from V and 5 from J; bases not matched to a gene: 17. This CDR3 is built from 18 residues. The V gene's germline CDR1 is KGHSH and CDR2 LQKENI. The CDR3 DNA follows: TGTGCCAGCTCACCAAGAACAGTTCGCGGGAGCTCAGGGGAGACCCAGTACTTC. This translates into CASSPRTVRGSSGETQYF.

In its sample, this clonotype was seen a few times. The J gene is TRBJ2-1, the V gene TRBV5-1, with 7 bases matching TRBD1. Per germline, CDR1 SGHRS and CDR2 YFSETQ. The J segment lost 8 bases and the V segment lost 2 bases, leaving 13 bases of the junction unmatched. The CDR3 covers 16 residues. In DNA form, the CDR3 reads TGCGCCAGCAGCTTTTGGCCCCGGGACAGAATCCATGAGCAGTTCTTC. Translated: CASSFWPRDRIHEQFF.

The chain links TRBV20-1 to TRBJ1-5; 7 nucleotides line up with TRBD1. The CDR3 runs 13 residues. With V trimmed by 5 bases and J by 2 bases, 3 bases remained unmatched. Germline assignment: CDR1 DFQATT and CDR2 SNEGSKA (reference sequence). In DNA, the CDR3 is TGCAGTGCTGATCAGGGGGGCAATCAGCCCCAGCATTTT. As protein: CSADQGGNQPQHF.

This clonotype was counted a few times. The CDR3: CATSDSTGNGYTF. For the CDR3, the DNA is TGTGCCACCAGTGATTCGACAGGGAATGGCTACACCTTC. This rearrangement joins TRBV24-1 to TRBJ1-2; 7 bases align to TRBD1. J gave up 6 bases and V 2 bases, and 2 bases lay outside the gene matches. Germline V gene sequence: CDR1 KGHDR, CDR2 SFDVKD. The CDR3 extends over 13 amino acids.

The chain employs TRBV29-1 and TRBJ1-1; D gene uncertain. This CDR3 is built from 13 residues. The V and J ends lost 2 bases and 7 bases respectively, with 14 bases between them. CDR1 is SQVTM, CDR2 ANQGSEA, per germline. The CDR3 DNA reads TGCAGCGTTGAACCGGTTCTCAGCCGTGAAGCTTTCTTT. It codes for CSVEPVLSREAFF.

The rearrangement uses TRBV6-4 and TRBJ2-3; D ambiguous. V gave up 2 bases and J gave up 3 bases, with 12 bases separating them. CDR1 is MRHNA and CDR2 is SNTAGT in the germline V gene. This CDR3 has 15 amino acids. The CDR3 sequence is CASSDGPSGTDTQYF. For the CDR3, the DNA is TGTGCCAGCAGTGACGGGCCATCTGGGACAGATACGCAGTATTTT.

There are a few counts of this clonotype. CDR3 protein: CASSFNTGLVYEQYF. The CDR3 DNA reads as TGTGCCAGCAGCTTCAATACGGGCCTCGTCTACGAGCAGTACTTC. The V and J genes are TRBV11-1 and TRBJ2-7; D unresolved. Germline assignment: CDR1 SGHAT and CDR2 FQDESV (reference sequence). V lost 3 bases and J 3 bases, leaving 15 bases between the germline ends. The CDR3 contains 15 residues.

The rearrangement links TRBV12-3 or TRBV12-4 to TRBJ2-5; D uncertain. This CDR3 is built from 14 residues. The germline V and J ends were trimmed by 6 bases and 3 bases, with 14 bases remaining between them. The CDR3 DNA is TGTGCCAGCAGACCCGGACGTAACGAAGAGACCCAGTACTTC. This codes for CASRPGRNEETQYF.

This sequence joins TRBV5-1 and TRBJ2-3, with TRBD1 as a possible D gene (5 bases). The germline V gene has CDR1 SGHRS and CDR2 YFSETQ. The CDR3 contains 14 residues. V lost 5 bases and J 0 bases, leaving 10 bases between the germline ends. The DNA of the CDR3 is TGCGCCAGCAGGGGCCCAGGGAGCACAGATACGCAGTATTTT. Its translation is CASRGPGSTDTQYF.

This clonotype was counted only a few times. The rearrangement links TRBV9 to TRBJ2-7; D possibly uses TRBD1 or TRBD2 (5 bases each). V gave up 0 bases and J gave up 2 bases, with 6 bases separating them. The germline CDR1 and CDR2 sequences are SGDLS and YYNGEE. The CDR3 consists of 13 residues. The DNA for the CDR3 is TGTGCCAGCAGCGTAGGGGACGCCTACGAGCAGTACTTC. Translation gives CASSVGDAYEQYF.

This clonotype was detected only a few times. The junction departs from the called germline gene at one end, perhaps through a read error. DNA of the CDR3: TGTGCCGGCAGCCCGATTAGCGGGGTTCTTCGGGAGCAGTACTTC. It yields the protein CAGSPISGVLREQYF. The chain uses TRBV11-2 and TRBJ2-7, with TRBD2 identical over 8 bases. Germline V lookup: CDR1 SGHAT, CDR2 FQNNGV. CDR3 size: 15 residues.

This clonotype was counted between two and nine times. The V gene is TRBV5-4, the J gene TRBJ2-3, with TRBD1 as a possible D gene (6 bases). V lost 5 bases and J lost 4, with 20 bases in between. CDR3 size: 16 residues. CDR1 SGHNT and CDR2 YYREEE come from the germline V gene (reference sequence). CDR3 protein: CASRKYRDGRADTQYF. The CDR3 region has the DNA TGTGCCAGCAGAAAATACAGGGATGGGAGAGCAGATACGCAGTATTTT.

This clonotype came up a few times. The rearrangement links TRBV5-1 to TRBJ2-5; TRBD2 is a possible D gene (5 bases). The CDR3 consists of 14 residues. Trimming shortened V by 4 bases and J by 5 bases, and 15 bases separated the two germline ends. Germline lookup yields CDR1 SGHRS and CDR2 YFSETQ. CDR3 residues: CASSHAAGSETQYF. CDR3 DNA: TGCGCCAGCAGCCACGCGGCGGGTTCGGAGACCCAGTACTTC.

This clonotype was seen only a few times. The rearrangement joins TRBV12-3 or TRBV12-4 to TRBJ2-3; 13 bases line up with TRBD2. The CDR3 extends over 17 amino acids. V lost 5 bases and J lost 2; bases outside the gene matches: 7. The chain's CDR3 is CASSPGTSGALTDTQYF. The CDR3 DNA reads TGTGCCAGCAGTCCCGGGACTAGCGGGGCCCTCACAGATACGCAGTATTTT.

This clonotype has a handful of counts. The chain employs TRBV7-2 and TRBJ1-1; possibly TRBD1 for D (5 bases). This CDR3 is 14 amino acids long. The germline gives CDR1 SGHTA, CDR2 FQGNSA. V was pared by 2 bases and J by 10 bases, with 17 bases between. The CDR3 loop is CASSLSLGGGIAFF. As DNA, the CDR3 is TGTGCCAGCAGCTTATCTCTTGGTGGGGGGATAGCTTTCTTT.